This T cell receptor beta chain was identified during a study of response to subunit inactivated influenza vaccine. This clonotype came up a few times. The V gene's germline CDR1 is SNHLY and CDR2 FYNNEI. This CDR3 is 16 amino acids long. Trimming stripped 6 bases from V and 1 base from J, with 13 bases between. Using its own MiXCR run on the RT-PCR reads, TCRdb lists one record per CDR3 protein. The sample contains 500,000 to 600,000 distinct CDR3 sequences, around 15% of which appear only once. This receptor was obtained from a man aged 45-65 years who received an inactivated influenza vaccine. The chain couples TRBV2 to TRBJ1-6; D unresolved. Here the sequenced sample was PBMCs from blood, taken about 12 days after vaccination. The CDR3 sequence: CASSESGGSYNSPLHF. The CDR3 coding sequence is TGTGCCAGCAGCGAATCGGGAGGATCCTATAATTCACCCCTCCACTTT.